One TCR beta chain is described in this entry. Its antigen is currently unknown. Only in-frame clones appear in the TCRdb table, and some are missing; sequencing was by immunoSEQ multiplex PCR. This sample has 90,000 to 150,000 clones, with roughly nine tenths found just once. These data come from a study of T cell responses to AZD1222 COVID-19 vaccine. Trimming stripped 7 bases from V and 4 bases from J, with 23 bases between. This CDR3 is 16 amino acids long. Germline V gene data show CDR1 as MDHEN and CDR2 as SYDVKM. General study findings and limits: Regions left unmutated in variants are reportedly the target of nearly half of spike-specific TCRs. Among the donors, most were white British and more were female, and clonal diversity was possibly underestimated.

Source: peripheral blood, taken on day 0 of AZD1222 vaccination. The TCR comes from an adult in good health. The V gene is TRBV28, the J gene TRBJ2-7; D gene unclear. CDR3 DNA: TGTGCCAGCACCCTATCGGTCTTCCCGGACCCGTACGAGCAGTACTTC. Protein sequence: CASTLSVFPDPYEQYF.